The entry that follows covers one T cell receptor beta chain sequence. The ends were cut back, 5 bases at V and 0 bases at J, with 7 bases in the middle. Looked up from germline, CDR1 is SEHNR and CDR2 is FQNEAQ (reference sequence). CDR3 size: 14 residues. The data were taken from a study of cytotoxic CD8 clonotypes in ibrutinib-treated CLL. Sequencing was performed with immunoSEQ multiplex PCR; in TCRdb, only in-frame clones are kept and a portion is missing. The sample carries approximately 100,000 clones, approximately 80% recorded once. The V and J genes are TRBV7-9 and TRBJ1-4; tentative D call: TRBD1 (6 bases). The material was PBMCs, obtained after 12 months of ibrutinib treatment. The source of this sequence is a human donor with chronic lymphocytic leukemia. Here the CDR3 DNA reads TGTGCCAGCAGCCGGGACACAACTAATGAAAAACTGTTTTTT. This encodes CASSRDTTNEKLFF.